The clone carrying this TCR beta chain was detected many times. Its antigen is as yet unknown. No conserved phenylalanine or tryptophan is present at the end of the CDR3, so a read error is the likely explanation. CDR1 is SQVTM and CDR2 is ANQGSEA in the germline V gene. Trimming stripped 5 bases from V and 4 bases from J, with 18 bases between. This CDR3 region has 14 residues. As for time point: sample taken at primary tumor resection. Tumor, nontumor lung or frozen PBMC supplied whole RNA that was sequenced unsorted. TCRdb redid the calling of the 5' RACE reads with MiXCR, one entry per CDR3 protein. The sample lists roughly 4,200 distinct CDR3 sequences; 9.8% were seen once. This specimen belongs to a study of spatial heterogeneity in lung cancer. Study outcomes and limitations: TCRs found ubiquitously expanded in tumor appeared in blood more at resection than at follow-up.

The J gene is TRBJ2-7, the V gene TRBV29-1, with a tentative D call TRBD2 (5 bases). Sequenced material: PBMCs, taken at surgery. The receptor was derived from a male donor with early-stage non-small cell lung cancer. The CDR3 DNA sequence: TGCAGCGTTCTAGCCGGGCCCCAGATGTACGAGCAGTACTCC. Translated: CSVLAGPQMYEQYS.